This section outlines one T cell receptor (beta chain) sequence together with its context. Data came from immunoSEQ multiplex PCR; TCRdb stores just in-frame clones and leaves some out. The table lists 65,000 or so clones, roughly 70% of them singletons. This sample was taken from a study of blood T cell repertoires in COVID-19. Material: PBMCs or T cells enriched from blood (not recorded which). This TCR came from a woman aged 55-70 years who had been exposed to COVID-19.

CDR3 sequence: CASSLGQDSYGYTF. CDR3 in DNA: TGCGCCAGCAGCTTGGGCCAGGACAGCTATGGCTACACCTTC. The rearrangement links TRBV5-1 to TRBJ1-2, with D possibly being TRBD1 (6 bases). CDR1 SGHRS and CDR2 YFSETQ come from the germline V gene. The CDR3 totals 14 residues. The V gene lost 0 bases and the J gene lost 4 bases, with 10 bases spanning the gap. The full variable domain, in which reference TRBV5-1 and TRBJ1-2 provide the parts outside the CDR3, is KAGVTQTPRYLIKTRGQQVTLSCSPISGHRSVSWYQQTPGQGLQFLFEYFSETQRNKGNFPGRFSGRQFSNSRSEMNVSTLELGDSALYLCASSLGQDSYGYTFGSGTRLTVV.